Each of the 9 T cell receptor beta chains below was sequenced from the same sample in a study of blood T cell repertoires in COVID-19. Clones were sequenced by immunoSEQ multiplex PCR, and TCRdb holds only the in-frame ones, with some missing. The table has 200,000 to 250,000 clones, 84% seen once. Sequencing was done on a sample of peripheral blood. These receptors were taken from a woman of 80 years or more with COVID-19, enrolled during active disease.

This chain links TRBV18 with TRBJ2-1, with D perhaps matching TRBD1 (6 bases). Deletions cut 6 bases from V and 8 bases from J, with 17 bases between. Per the germline V gene, CDR1 is KGHSH and CDR2 is LQKENI. The CDR3 spans 14 residues. As DNA, the CDR3 is TGTGCCAGCTCCCCCCCTGGGGGCTGGGATGAGCAGTTCTTC. Translation: CASSPPGGWDEQFF. Complete variable domain (other parts from reference TRBV18 and TRBJ2-1): NAGVMQNPRHLVRRRGQEARLRCSPMKGHSHVYWYRQLPEEGLKFMVYLQKENIIDESGMPKERFSAEFPKEGPSILRIQQVVRGDSAAYFCASSPPGGWDEQFFGPGTRLTVL.

The V and J genes are TRBV19 and TRBJ2-7; 9 bases align to TRBD1. V was clipped by 3 bases and J by 7 bases; unmatched bases: 7. The CDR3 covers 14 residues. Germline V gene lookup returns CDR1 LNHDA and CDR2 SQIVND (reference sequence). This CDR3 is CASSMGTGSREQYF. The CDR3 region has the DNA TGTGCCAGTAGTATGGGGACAGGGAGTAGGGAGCAGTACTTC.

Only one count was recorded for this clone. The rearrangement joins TRBV19 to TRBJ1-1, with 9 bases matching TRBD1. V was clipped by 11 bases and J by 5 bases; unmatched bases: 15. The germline CDR1 and CDR2 sequences are LNHDA and SQIVND (reference sequence). The CDR3 loop spans 15 amino acids. The DNA of the CDR3 is TGTGCCGTACTCTCGGACAGGGGAGTTAGGACTGAAGCTTTCTTT. Its translation is CAVLSDRGVRTEAFF.

This chain links TRBV6-5 with TRBJ1-5; D uncertain. In germline, CDR1 is MNHEY, CDR2 SVGAGI. The V end lost 6 bases, the J end lost 4 bases, and 7 bases lay between the germline ends. The CDR3 spans 12 residues. DNA of the CDR3: TGTGCCAGCAGCGCCCTAAATCAGCCCCAGCATTTT. Translating it yields CASSALNQPQHF.

The chain joins TRBV19 to TRBJ1-6, with 9 bases identical to TRBD1. V was pared by 5 bases and J by 9 bases, with 8 bases of the junction left unmatched. Germline V gives CDR1 LNHDA, CDR2 SQIVND (reference sequence). The CDR3 totals 15 residues. The CDR3 spells CASSAINRGPSPLHF. The CDR3 nucleotides read TGTGCCAGTAGTGCGATTAACAGGGGGCCTTCACCCCTCCACTTT.

The chain combines TRBV9 with TRBJ1-2, with D perhaps matching TRBD1 (5 bases). The CDR3 runs 14 residues. Germline loops: CDR1 SGDLS, CDR2 YYNGEE. V lost 0 bases and J lost 4, with 10 bases in between. Here the CDR3 DNA reads TGTGCCAGCAGCGTAGTTCAGGGCCCCTATGGCTACACCTTC. Translation: CASSVVQGPYGYTF. Variable domain in full (rest from reference TRBV9 and TRBJ1-2): DSGVTQTPKHLITATGQRVTLRCSPRSGDLSVYWYQQSLDQGLQFLIQYYNGEERAKGNILERFSAQQFPDLHSELNLSSLELGDSALYFCASSVVQGPYGYTFGSGTRLTVV.

V gene TRBV4-1 combines with J gene TRBJ1-3; D unresolved. Germline assignment: CDR1 MGHRA and CDR2 YSYEKL. The CDR3 totals 16 residues. V gave up 3 bases and J gave up 6 bases, with 18 bases separating them. This chain's CDR3 is CASSHPALGSENTIYF. The CDR3 nucleotides read TGCGCCAGCAGCCATCCTGCTCTAGGTTCGGAAAACACCATATATTTT.

The V and J genes are TRBV3-1 (or the pseudogene TRBV3-2) and TRBJ2-7; 7 nucleotides line up with TRBD1. Germline V gives CDR1 LGHDT, CDR2 YNNKEL (reference sequence). CDR3 length equals 13 residues. V trimming: 8 bases; J trimming: 1 base; junction bases outside the gene matches: 5. The CDR3 DNA reads TGTGCCAGCTCCTTGACAGGGTCCTACGAGCAGTACTTC. Translated: CASSLTGSYEQYF.

V usage is TRBV10-3 and J usage is TRBJ2-1; TRBD1 matches 10 bases. CDR3 length equals 15 residues. Germline V gene sequence: CDR1 ENHRY, CDR2 SYGVKD. Trimming removed 6 bases from V and 3 bases from J; junction bases left unmatched: 5. CDR3 loop: CAIRGDRGGYNEQFF. CDR3 sequence (DNA): TGTGCCATCAGGGGGGACAGGGGAGGCTACAATGAGCAGTTCTTC.